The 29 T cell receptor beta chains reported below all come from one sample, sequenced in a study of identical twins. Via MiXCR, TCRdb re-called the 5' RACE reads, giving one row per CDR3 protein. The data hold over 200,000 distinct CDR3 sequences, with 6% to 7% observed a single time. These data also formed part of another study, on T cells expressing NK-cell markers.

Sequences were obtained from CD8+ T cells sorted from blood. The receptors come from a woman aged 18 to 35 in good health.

CDR3 loop: CASNCGARYNEQFF. In DNA form, the CDR3 reads TGCGCCAGCAATTGCGGGGCCCGATACAATGAGCAGTTCTTC. V usage is TRBV23-1 and J usage is TRBJ2-1; a possible D gene is TRBD2 (6 bases). TRBV23-1 is an open reading frame, and its role is uncertain. Trimming left V 7 bases short and J 4 bases short, with 14 bases between. CDR3 length equals 14 residues.

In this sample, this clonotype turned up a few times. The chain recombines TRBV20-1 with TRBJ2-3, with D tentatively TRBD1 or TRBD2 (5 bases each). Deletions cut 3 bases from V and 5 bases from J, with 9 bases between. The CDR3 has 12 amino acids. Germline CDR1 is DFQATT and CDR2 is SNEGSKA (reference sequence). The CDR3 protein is CSARGTLDTQYF. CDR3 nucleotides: TGCAGTGCTAGGGGGACCTTAGATACGCAGTATTTT.

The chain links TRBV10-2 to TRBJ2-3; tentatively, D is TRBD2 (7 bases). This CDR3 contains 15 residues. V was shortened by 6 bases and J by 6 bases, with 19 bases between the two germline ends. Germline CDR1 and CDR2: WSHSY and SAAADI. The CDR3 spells CASRPSVTGGDTQYF. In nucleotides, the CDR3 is TGCGCCAGCAGACCTAGCGTCACGGGGGGCGATACGCAGTATTTT.

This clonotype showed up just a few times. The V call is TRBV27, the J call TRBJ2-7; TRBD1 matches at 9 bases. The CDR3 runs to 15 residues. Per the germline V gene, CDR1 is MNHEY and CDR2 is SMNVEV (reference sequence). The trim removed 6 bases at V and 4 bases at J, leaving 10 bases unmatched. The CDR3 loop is CASRFLQGARYEQYF. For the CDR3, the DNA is TGTGCCAGCAGGTTCTTACAGGGGGCGCGGTACGAGCAGTACTTC.

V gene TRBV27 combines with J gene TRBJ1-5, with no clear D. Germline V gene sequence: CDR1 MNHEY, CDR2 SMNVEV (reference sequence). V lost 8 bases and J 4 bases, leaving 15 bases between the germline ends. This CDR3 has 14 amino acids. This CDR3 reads CASASASGNQPQHF. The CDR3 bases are TGTGCCAGCGCGAGTGCCTCGGGTAATCAGCCCCAGCATTTT.

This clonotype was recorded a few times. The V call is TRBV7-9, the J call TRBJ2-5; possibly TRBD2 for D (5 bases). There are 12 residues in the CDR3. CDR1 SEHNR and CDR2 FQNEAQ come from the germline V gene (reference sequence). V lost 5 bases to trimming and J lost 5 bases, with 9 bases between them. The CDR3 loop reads CASSQRGETQYF. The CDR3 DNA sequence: TGTGCCAGCAGCCAACGAGGGGAGACCCAGTACTTC.

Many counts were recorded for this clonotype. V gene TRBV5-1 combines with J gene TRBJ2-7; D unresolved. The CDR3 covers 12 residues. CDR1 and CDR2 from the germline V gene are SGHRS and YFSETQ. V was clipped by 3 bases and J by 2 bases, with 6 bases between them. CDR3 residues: CASSSTAYEQYF. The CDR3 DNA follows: TGCGCCAGCAGCTCGACCGCCTACGAGCAGTACTTC. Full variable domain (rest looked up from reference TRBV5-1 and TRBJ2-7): KAGVTQTPRYLIKTRGQQVTLSCSPISGHRSVSWYQQTPGQGLQFLFEYFSETQRNKGNFPGRFSGRQFSNSRSEMNVSTLELGDSALYLCASSSTAYEQYFGPGTRLTVT.

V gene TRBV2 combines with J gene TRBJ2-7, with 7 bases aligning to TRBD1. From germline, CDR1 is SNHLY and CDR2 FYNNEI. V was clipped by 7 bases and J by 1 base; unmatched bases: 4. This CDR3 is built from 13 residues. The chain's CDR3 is CASTRDRSYEQYF. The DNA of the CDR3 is TGTGCCAGCACTCGGGACAGATCCTACGAGCAGTACTTC.

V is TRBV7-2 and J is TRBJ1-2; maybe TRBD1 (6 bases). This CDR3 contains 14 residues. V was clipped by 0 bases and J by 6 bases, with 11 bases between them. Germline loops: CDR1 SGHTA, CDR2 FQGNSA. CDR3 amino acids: CASSLARGGNGYTF. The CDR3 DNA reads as TGTGCCAGCAGCTTAGCGCGAGGGGGAAATGGCTACACCTTC.

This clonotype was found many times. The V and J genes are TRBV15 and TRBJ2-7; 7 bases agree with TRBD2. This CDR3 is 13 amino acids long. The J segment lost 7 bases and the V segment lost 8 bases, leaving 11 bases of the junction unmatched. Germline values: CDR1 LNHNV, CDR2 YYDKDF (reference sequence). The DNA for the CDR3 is TGTGCCACCCGGGGGGAGGGGTCCTCTGAGCAGTACTTC. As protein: CATRGEGSSEQYF.

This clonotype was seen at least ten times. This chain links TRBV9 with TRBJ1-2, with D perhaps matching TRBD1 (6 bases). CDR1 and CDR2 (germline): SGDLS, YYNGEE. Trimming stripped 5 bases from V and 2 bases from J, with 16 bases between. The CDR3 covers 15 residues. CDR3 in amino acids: CASRSPAGANYGYTF. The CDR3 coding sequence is TGTGCCAGCAGGAGCCCCGCGGGGGCGAACTATGGCTACACCTTC.

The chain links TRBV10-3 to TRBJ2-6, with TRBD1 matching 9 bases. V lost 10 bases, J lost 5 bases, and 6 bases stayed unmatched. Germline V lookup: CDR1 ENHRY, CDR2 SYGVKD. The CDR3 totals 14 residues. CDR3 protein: CATSDRGWANVLTF. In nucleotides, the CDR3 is TGTGCCACATCGGACAGGGGTTGGGCCAACGTCCTGACTTTC.

CDR3 sequence: CASSLAGRASETQYF. CDR3 nucleotides: TGTGCCAGCAGCTTAGCGGGGAGGGCTTCCGAGACCCAGTACTTC. The chain carries TRBV7-9 and TRBJ2-5; 7 bases fit TRBD2. V lost 0 bases and J lost 5; bases outside the gene matches: 6. The germline V gene has CDR1 SEHNR and CDR2 FQNEAQ (reference sequence). The CDR3 is made up of 15 amino acids.

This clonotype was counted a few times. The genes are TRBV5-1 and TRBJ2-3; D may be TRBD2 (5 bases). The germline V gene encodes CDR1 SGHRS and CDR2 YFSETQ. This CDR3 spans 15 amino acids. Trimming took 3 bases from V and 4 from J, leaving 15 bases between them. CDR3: CASSSGEHDADTQYF. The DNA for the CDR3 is TGCGCCAGCAGCTCCGGGGAACATGATGCAGATACGCAGTATTTT.

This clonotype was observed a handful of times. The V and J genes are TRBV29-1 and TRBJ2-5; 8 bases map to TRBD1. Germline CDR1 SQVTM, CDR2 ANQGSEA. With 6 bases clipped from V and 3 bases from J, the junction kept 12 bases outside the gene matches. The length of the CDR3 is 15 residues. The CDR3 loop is CSVQDREEGKETQYF. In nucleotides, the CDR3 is TGCAGCGTACAGGACAGGGAAGAGGGGAAAGAGACCCAGTACTTC.

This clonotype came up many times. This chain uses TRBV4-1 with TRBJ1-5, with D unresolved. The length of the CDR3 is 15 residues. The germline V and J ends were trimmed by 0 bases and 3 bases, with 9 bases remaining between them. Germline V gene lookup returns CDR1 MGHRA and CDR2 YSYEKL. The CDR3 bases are TGCGCCAGCAGCCAAGAAATGGCAGTCAATCAGCCCCAGCATTTT. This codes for CASSQEMAVNQPQHF.

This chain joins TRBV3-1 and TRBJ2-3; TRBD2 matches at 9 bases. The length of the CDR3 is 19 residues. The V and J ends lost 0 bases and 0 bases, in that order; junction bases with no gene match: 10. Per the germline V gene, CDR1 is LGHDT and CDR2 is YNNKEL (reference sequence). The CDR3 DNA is TGTGCCAGCAGCCAAGATGGTAGCGGGGGCCTTGATAGCACAGATACGCAGTATTTT. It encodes CASSQDGSGGLDSTDTQYF.

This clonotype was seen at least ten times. In nucleotides, the CDR3 is TGTGCCAGCAGTTCACAGGGCGGTAACACTGAAGCTTTCTTT. Amino acid sequence: CASSSQGGNTEAFF. This chain links TRBV27 with TRBJ1-1; perhaps TRBD1 as D (6 bases). Germline V CDR1 and CDR2: MNHEY, SMNVEV (reference sequence). CDR3 length equals 14 residues. Deletions cut 4 bases from V and 2 bases from J, with 11 bases between.

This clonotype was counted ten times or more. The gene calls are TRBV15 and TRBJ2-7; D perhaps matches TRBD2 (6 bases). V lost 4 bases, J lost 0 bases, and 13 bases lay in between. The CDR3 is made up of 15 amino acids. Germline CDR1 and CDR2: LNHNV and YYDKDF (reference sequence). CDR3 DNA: TGTGCCACCAGCAAAGTTATGGAGGGCTCCTACGAGCAGTACTTC. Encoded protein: CATSKVMEGSYEQYF.

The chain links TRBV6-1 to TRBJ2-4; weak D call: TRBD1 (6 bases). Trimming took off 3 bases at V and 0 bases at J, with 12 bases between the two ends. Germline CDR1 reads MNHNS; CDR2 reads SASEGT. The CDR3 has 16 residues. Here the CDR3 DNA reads TGTGCCAGCAGTGAGTGGGACAAACTAGCCAAAAACATTCAGTACTTC. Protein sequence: CASSEWDKLAKNIQYF.

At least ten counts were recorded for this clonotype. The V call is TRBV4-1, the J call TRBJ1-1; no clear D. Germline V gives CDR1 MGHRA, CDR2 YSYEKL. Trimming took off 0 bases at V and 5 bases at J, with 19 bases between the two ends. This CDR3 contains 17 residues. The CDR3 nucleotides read TGCGCCAGCAGCCAAGATTTACGAGACGCCATTCGGACTGAAGCTTTCTTT. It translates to CASSQDLRDAIRTEAFF.

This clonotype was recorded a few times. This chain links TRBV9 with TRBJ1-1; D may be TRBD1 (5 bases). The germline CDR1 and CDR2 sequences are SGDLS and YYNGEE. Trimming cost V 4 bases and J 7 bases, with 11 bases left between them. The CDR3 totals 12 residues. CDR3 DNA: TGTGCCAGCAGCCAGGAAGGACATGAAGCTTTCTTT. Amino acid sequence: CASSQEGHEAFF.

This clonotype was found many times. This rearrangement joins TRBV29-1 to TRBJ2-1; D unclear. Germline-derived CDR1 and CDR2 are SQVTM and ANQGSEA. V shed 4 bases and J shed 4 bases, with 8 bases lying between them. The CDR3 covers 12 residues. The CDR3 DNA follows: TGCAGCGTTGTCCCCAGTTACAATGAGCAGTTCTTC. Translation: CSVVPSYNEQFF.

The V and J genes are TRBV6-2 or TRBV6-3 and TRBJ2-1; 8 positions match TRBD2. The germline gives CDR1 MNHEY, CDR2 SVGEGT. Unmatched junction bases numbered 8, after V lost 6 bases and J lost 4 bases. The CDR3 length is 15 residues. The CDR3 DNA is TGTGCCAGCAGCTTCAGCGGGAGCCCTTACAATGAGCAGTTCTTC. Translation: CASSFSGSPYNEQFF.

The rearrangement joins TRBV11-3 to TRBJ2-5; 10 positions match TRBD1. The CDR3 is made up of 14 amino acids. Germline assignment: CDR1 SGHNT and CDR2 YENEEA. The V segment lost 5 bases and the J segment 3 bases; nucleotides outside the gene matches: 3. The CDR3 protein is CASSPTGGEETQYF. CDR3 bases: TGTGCCAGCAGCCCGACAGGGGGCGAAGAGACCCAGTACTTC.

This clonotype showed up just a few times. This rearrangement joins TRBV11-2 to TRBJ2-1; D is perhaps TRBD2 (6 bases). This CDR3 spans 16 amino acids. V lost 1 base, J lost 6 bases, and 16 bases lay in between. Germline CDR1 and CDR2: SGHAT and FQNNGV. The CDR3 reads CASSLVSRGSGNEQFF. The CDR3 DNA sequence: TGTGCCAGCAGCTTAGTTTCCCGGGGGTCCGGCAATGAGCAGTTCTTC. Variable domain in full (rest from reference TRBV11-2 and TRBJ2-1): EAGVAQSPRYKIIEKRQSVAFWCNPISGHATLYWYQQILGQGPKLLIQFQNNGVVDDSQLPKDRFSAERLKGVDSTLKIQPAKLEDSAVYLCASSLVSRGSGNEQFFGPGTRLTVL.

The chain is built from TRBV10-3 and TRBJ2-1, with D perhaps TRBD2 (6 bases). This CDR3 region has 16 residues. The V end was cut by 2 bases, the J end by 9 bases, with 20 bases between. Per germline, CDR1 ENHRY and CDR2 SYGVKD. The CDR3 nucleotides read TGTGCCATCAGTGAGCCATCCGGACTAACCCGGACTGAGCAGTTCTTC. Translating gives CAISEPSGLTRTEQFF.

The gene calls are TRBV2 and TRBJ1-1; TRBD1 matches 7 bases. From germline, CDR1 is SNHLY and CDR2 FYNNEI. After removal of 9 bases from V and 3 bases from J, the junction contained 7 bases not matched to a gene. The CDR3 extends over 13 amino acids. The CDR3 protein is CARTGQAYTEAFF. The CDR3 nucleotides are TGTGCCAGAACCGGACAGGCTTACACTGAAGCTTTCTTT.

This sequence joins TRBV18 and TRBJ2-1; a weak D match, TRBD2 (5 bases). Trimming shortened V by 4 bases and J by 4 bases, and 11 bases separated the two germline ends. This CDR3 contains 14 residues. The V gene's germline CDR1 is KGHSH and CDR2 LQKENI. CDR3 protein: CASSLTSDYNEQFF. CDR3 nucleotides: TGTGCCAGCTCACTAACTAGTGATTACAATGAGCAGTTCTTC.